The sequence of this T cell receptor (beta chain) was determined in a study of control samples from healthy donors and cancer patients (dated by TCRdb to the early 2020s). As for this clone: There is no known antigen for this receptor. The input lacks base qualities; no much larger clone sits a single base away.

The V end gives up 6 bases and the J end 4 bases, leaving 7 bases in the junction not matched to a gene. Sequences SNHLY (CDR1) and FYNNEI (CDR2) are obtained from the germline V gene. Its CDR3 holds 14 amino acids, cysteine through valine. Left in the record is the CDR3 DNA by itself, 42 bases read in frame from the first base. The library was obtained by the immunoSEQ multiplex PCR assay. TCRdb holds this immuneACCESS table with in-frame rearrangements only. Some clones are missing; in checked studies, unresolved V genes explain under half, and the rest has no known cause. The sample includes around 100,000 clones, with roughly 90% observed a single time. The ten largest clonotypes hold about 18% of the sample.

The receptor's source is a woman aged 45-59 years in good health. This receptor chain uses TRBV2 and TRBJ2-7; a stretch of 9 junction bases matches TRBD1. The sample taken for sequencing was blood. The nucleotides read TGTGCCAGCAGCCAAGGACAGGGGCGGTACGAGCAGTACGTC. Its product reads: CASSQGQGRYEQYV.